This T cell receptor (beta chain) was profiled in a study of tumor-infiltrating lymphocytes in primary liver carcinoma. A primer in the constant region served to generate TCR beta cDNA from approximately 500 ng of total RNA. ARM-PCR was slightly modified, and three nested multiplex PCR rounds with it gave rise to the TCR beta libraries. Rounds one and two of PCR, each of 10 cycles, were primed with TRBV1-TRBV30 forward primers and a C-beta reverse primer. MiXCR was run by TCRdb on the multiplex PCR reads, yielding one entry per CDR3 protein. The sample comprises 100,000 or so distinct CDR3 sequences, roughly 80% of which are singletons, and approximately 20% rests with the top ten. This clonotype showed up just once. At one end the junction does not follow the germline gene, possibly because of a read error. The source material, about 20-30 mg of unsorted bulk tissue, was used to co-extract RNA and DNA.

The CDR3 consists of 13 residues. The gene calls are TRBV12-3 or TRBV12-4 and TRBJ2-5; the match to TRBD2 covers 7 bases. The sample consisted of liver tumor tissue from sampling region 3. Subset in this sample: tumor region T3, left-lateral pole. This clonotype was obtained from a man aged 40-49 years with primary liver carcinoma and hepatitis B virus infection. This chain's CDR3 is CASSLSGIETQDF. The CDR3 coding sequence is TGTGCCAGCAGTTTAAGCGGGATAGAGACCCAAGACTTC.